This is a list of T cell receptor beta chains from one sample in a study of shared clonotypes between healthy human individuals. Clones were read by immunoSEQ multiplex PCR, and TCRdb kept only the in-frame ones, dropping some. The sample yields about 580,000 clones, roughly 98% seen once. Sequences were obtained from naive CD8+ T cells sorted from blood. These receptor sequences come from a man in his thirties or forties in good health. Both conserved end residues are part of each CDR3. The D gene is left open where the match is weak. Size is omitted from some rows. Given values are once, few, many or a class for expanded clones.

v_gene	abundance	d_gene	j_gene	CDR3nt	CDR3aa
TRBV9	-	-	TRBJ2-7	TGTGCCAGCAGCGTAGGTGGCGGTTCCGAGCAGTACTTC	CASSVGGGSEQYF
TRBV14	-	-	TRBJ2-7	TGTGCCAGCAGTCCTAGGACACCTACCTACGAGCAGTACTTC	CASSPRTPTYEQYF
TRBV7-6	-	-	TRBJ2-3	TGTGCCAGCAGCTCTTTGGGGACCACAGATACGCAGTATTTT	CASSSLGTTDTQYF
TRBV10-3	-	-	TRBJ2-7	TGTGCCATCCAGGCAGTCAGCTCCTACGAGCAGTACTTC	CAIQAVSSYEQYF
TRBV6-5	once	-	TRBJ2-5	TGTGCCAGCAGTTACGGGTCAAACGGACAAGAGACCCAGTACTTC	CASSYGSNGQETQYF
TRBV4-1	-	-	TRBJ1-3	TGCGCCAGCAGCCAGATCGGGACACCTGGAAACACCATATATTTT	CASSQIGTPGNTIYF
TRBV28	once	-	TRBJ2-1	TGTGCCAGCAGTACCCGAGAACTAGCCATGCGGGTGGAATACAATGAGCAGTTCTTC	CASSTRELAMRVEYNEQFF
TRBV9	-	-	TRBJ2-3	TGTGCCAGCAGCGGCCGCACGCAGTATTTT	CASSGRTQYF
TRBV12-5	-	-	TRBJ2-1	TGTGCTAGTTCCGACACCTACAATGAGCAGTTCTTC	CASSDTYNEQFF
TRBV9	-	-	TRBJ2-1	TGTGCCAGCAGCGTAAGAGCGAAGGGTCTAGTGAATGAGCAGTTCTTC	CASSVRAKGLVNEQFF
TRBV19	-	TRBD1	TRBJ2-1	TGTGCCAGTAGTAGGCCGGGACAGGGATATAATGAGCAGTTCTTC	CASSRPGQGYNEQFF
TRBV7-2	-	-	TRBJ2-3	TGTGCCAGCAGCTTATGGCCCGGCGCATCCGATACGCAGTATTTT	CASSLWPGASDTQYF
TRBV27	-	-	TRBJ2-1	TGTGCCAGCAGTTCCATTGGAGGATGGGGAGACAATGAGCAGTTCTTC	CASSSIGGWGDNEQFF
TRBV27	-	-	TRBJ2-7	TGTGCCAGCGGCCGGGGACAAACCTACGAGCAGTACTTC	CASGRGQTYEQYF
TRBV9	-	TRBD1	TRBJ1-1	TGTGCCAGCAGCGTAGACCACGACAGGGATCGCACTGAAGCTTTCTTT	CASSVDHDRDRTEAFF
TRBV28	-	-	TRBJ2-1	TGTGCCAGCAGTTCGCCTAGCGGAGGGGGTTACAATGAGCAGTTCTTC	CASSSPSGGGYNEQFF
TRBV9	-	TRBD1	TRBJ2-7	TGTGCCAGCAGCCTTACACCGGGACAGGGGTACGAGCAGTACTTC	CASSLTPGQGYEQYF
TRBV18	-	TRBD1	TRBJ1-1	TGTGCCAGCTCACCCGACAGGGGCCCCGGTAGGACTGAAGCTTTCTTT	CASSPDRGPGRTEAFF
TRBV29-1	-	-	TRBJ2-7	TGCAGCGTTGAAGGGGCAGGGACCGACTACGAGCAGTACTTC	CSVEGAGTDYEQYF
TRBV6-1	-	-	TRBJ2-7	TGTGCCAGCAGTGAATGGGGATCCTACGAGCAGTACTTC	CASSEWGSYEQYF
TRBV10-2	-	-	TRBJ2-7	TGCGCCAGCAGTGAGTTAGCCTACGAGCAGTACTTC	CASSELAYEQYF
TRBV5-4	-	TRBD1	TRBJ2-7	TGTGCCAGCAGCCTCGGACAGGGGGCCTACGAGCAGTACTTC	CASSLGQGAYEQYF
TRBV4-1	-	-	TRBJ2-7	TGCGCCAGCAGCCAAGATTCGGCGGGGTGGTACGAGCAGTACTTC	CASSQDSAGWYEQYF
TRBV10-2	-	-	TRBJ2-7	TGCGCCAGCAGTGAGGCAGGGGCCTACGAGCAGTACTTC	CASSEAGAYEQYF
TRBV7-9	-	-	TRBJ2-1	TGTGCCAGCAGCCGTCGGGACACCGACAATGAGCAGTTCTTC	CASSRRDTDNEQFF
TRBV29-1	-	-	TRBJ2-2	TGCAGCGCCGGAGCGAACACCGGGGAGCTGTTTTTT	CSAGANTGELFF
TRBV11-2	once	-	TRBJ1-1	TGTGCCAGCAGCTCCAAGGTCGTAGTGAACACTGAAGCTTTCTTT	CASSSKVVVNTEAFF
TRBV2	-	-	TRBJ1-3	TGTGCCAGCTTTAGGAGGGGAAGTTACAAATCTGGAAACACCATATATTTT	CASFRRGSYKSGNTIYF